A selection of T cell receptor beta chains follows, all from one sample in a study of cytomegalovirus exposure and HLA in healthy donors. This table comes from immunoSEQ multiplex PCR, and its TCRdb copy is limited to in-frame clones, with some not included. In the table there are over 45,000 clones, around 83% of which are singletons. Sequencing input: PBMCs. Receptors were obtained from a man under 40 in good health and CMV-seronegative. Each CDR3 is given with its conserved first and last residue.

J: .; V: TRBV5-1; CDR3: CASSFGGAGPSYEQYF
J: TRBJ1-2; V: TRBV19; CDR3: CASRSHSTGGMGGYTF
J: TRBJ2-2; V: TRBV7-2; CDR3: CASSWTGGTTGELFF
J: TRBJ1-2; V: TRBV5-6; CDR3: CASSSREGAGNYGYTF
J: TRBJ1-2; V: TRBV5-6; CDR3: CASSPRDRVSYGYTF
J: TRBJ1-6; V: TRBV6-5; CDR3: CATGTGNFNSPLHF
J: TRBJ1-1; V: TRBV11-3; CDR3: CASSLGGQGTEAFF
J: TRBJ2-1; V: TRBV29-1; CDR3: CSVEIVLAGYNEQFF
J: TRBJ2-3; V: TRBV2; CDR3: CASSELAGADTQYF
J: TRBJ2-1; V: TRBV4-1; CDR3: CASSQDRRQGAYNEQFF
J: TRBJ2-3; V: TRBV4-3; CDR3: CASSQDPGGGRIDTQYF
J: TRBJ1-1; V: TRBV6-5; CDR3: CASSYGGGTEAFF
J: TRBJ2-3; V: TRBV9; CDR3: CASSVGDSGRMADTQYF
J: TRBJ2-3; V: TRBV6-5; CDR3: CASRGATDTQYF
J: TRBJ1-3; V: TRBV30; CDR3: CAWSQGYSGNTIYF
J: TRBJ2-1; V: TRBV10-3; CDR3: CAISETRQGVYNEQFF
J: TRBJ2-6; V: TRBV15; CDR3: CATSRGNRYSGANVLTF
J: TRBJ1-1; V: TRBV7-2; CDR3: CASSGDRGSDTEAFF
J: TRBJ2-5; V: TRBV11-3; CDR3: CASSLVWREGLETQYF
J: TRBJ2-1; V: TRBV11-3; CDR3: CASSPLAGEGNEQFF
J: TRBJ2-3; V: TRBV19; CDR3: CASSRRDRYTDTQYF
J: TRBJ2-7; V: TRBV11-2; CDR3: CASSGGQTYEQYF
J: TRBJ1-2; V: TRBV7-6; CDR3: CASRTGGDGYTF
J: TRBJ2-3; V: TRBV18; CDR3: CASSPSGTDTQYF
J: TRBJ2-5; V: TRBV5-6; CDR3: CASSLAGRTSQETQYF
J: TRBJ2-1; V: TRBV11-3; CDR3: CASSPGDEQFF